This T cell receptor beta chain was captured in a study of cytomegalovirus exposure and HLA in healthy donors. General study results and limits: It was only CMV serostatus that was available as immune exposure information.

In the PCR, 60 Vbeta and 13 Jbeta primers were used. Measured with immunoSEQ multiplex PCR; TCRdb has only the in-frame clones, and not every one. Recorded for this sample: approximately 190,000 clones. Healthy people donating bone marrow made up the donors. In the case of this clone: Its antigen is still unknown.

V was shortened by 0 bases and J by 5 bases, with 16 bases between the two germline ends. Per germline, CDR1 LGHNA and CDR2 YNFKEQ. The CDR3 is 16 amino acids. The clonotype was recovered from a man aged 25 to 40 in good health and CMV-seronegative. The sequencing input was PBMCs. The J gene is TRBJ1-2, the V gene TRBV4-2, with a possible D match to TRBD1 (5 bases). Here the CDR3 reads CASSQDVGKGPYGYTF. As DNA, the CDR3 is TGTGCCAGCAGCCAAGATGTGGGTAAGGGGCCGTATGGCTACACCTTC.